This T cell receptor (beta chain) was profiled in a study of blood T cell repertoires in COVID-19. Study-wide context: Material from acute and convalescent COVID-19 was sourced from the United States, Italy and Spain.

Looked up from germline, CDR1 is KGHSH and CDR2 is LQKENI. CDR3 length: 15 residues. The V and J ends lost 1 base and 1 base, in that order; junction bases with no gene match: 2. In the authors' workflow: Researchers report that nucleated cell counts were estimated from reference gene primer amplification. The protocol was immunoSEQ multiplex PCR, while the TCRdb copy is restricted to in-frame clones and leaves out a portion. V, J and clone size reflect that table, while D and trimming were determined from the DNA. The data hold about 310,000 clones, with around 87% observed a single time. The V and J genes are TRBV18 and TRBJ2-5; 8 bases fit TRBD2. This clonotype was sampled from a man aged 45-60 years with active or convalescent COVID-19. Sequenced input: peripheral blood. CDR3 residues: CASSPQRGSQETQYF. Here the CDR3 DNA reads TGTGCCAGCTCACCACAGCGGGGGAGCCAAGAGACCCAGTACTTC.